Following are 11 T cell receptor beta chains from one sample sequenced in a study of blood T cells in healthy people across ages. A second about 7 to 11 cycle PCR used barcoded and J-beta primers. TCRdb reprocessed the 5' RACE reads via MiXCR and lists one record per CDR3 protein. The sample contains 700,000 to 850,000 distinct CDR3 sequences, roughly 53% of which appear only once. Sample: blood. Receptor source: an elderly man in good health.

This clonotype was counted only a few times. The chain joins TRBV2 to TRBJ2-1, with D tentatively TRBD1 or TRBD2 (6 bases each). From germline, CDR1 is SNHLY and CDR2 FYNNEI. This CDR3 has 15 amino acids. V was clipped by 7 bases and J by 1 base, with 14 bases between them. For the CDR3, the DNA is TGTGCCAGCACCGTCCCGGGGGCATCCTACAATGAGCAGTTCTTC. It specifies CASTVPGASYNEQFF.

This clonotype was detected only a few times. J is TRBJ2-1 and V is TRBV5-1; 12 nucleotides line up with TRBD2. This CDR3 has 17 residues. From germline, CDR1 is SGHRS and CDR2 YFSETQ. Trimming cost V 5 bases and J 0 bases; bases outside gene matches: 6. CDR3 bases: TGCGCCAGCAGTGGACTAGCGGGGCCTAGCTCCTACAATGAGCAGTTCTTC. Translation: CASSGLAGPSSYNEQFF. Complete variable domain (other parts from reference TRBV5-1 and TRBJ2-1): KAGVTQTPRYLIKTRGQQVTLSCSPISGHRSVSWYQQTPGQGLQFLFEYFSETQRNKGNFPGRFSGRQFSNSRSEMNVSTLELGDSALYLCASSGLAGPSSYNEQFFGPGTRLTVL.

This clonotype occurred a few times. This rearrangement joins TRBV7-3 to TRBJ2-3; no firm D call. Between the trimmed V and J ends, which lost 3 bases and 9 bases, there was a span of 16 bases. Germline assignment: CDR1 SGHTA and CDR2 FQGTGA. The length of the CDR3 is 14 residues. The CDR3 is CASSFSPPTGTQYF. CDR3 nucleotide sequence: TGTGCCAGCAGCTTCTCTCCCCCGACCGGGACGCAGTATTTT.

The table lists this clonotype with a count of one. DNA of the CDR3: TGTGCCAGCACCCTAAGCCGCGGGGATGCGCAGTATTTT. This sequence encodes CASTLSRGDAQYF. The chain has TRBV12-3 or TRBV12-4 and TRBJ2-3, with D perhaps TRBD2 (6 bases). The CDR3 contains 13 residues. V was pared by 7 bases and J by 10 bases, with 18 bases between.

The chain uses TRBV10-2 and TRBJ1-2; possible D gene TRBD1, 5 bases. Germline assignment: CDR1 WSHSY and CDR2 SAAADI. CDR3 size: 15 residues. V was trimmed by 0 bases and J by 4 bases, leaving 12 bases between them. The CDR3 DNA reads TGCGCCAGCAGTGAGTCACAGGCCCTTACCTATGGCTACACCTTC. Its protein product is CASSESQALTYGYTF.

The genes are TRBV12-3 or TRBV12-4 and TRBJ1-5, with 8 bases lining up with TRBD1. V was pared by 7 bases and J by 2 bases, with 7 bases of the junction left unmatched. The CDR3 spans 15 residues. The CDR3 bases are TGTGCCAGCACCGCAGGGGGCTTGGGCAATCAGCCCCAGCATTTT. Protein sequence: CASTAGGLGNQPQHF.

This clonotype was seen just once. This chain connects TRBV15 to TRBJ1-5, with no clear D. Trimming removed 1 base at V and 1 base at J, with 8 bases between. This CDR3 is 15 amino acids long. CDR1 LNHNV and CDR2 YYDKDF come from the germline V gene (reference sequence). CDR3 nucleotides: TGTGCCACCAGCAGAGGAAGGGAAAGCAATCAGCCCCAGCATTTT. It codes for CATSRGRESNQPQHF.

This clonotype was seen a few times. V is TRBV6-6 and J is TRBJ2-5; the D is unclear. V was pared by 2 bases and J by 12 bases, with 1 base between. The CDR3 runs 8 residues. From germline, CDR1 is MNHNY and CDR2 SVGAGI (reference sequence). The DNA of the CDR3 is TGTGCCAGCAGTTACGAGTACTTC. Amino acid sequence: CASSYEYF.

This clonotype was found a few times. The CDR3 protein is CASSLGTGGIGEQYF. Here the CDR3 DNA reads TGTGCCAGCAGTTTGGGGACAGGGGGCATCGGCGAGCAGTACTTC. The chain uses TRBV27 and TRBJ2-7; 12 nucleotides line up with TRBD1. Germline V gene sequence: CDR1 MNHEY, CDR2 SMNVEV (reference sequence). V dropped 3 bases and J dropped 6; count of bases not matched to a gene: 6. The CDR3 runs 15 residues.

The V gene is TRBV7-9, the J gene TRBJ1-1; the D is unclear. CDR3 size: 14 residues. The V end lost 5 bases, the J end lost 0 bases, and 10 bases lay between the germline ends. CDR1 is SEHNR, CDR2 FQNEAQ, per germline (reference sequence). CDR3 DNA sequence: TGTGCCAGCAGCGAACCGATAGTGAACACTGAAGCTTTCTTT. This sequence encodes CASSEPIVNTEAFF. Full variable domain (missing parts from reference TRBV7-9 and TRBJ1-1): DTGVSQNPRHKITKRGQNVTFRCDPISEHNRLYWYRQTLGQGPEFLTYFQNEAQLEKSRLLSDRFSAERPKGSFSTLEIQRTEQGDSAMYLCASSEPIVNTEAFFGQGTRLTVV.

The rearrangement links TRBV7-9 to TRBJ2-7; D is ambiguous. V lost 5 bases to trimming and J lost 0 bases, with 14 bases between them. Germline V gene lookup returns CDR1 SEHNR and CDR2 FQNEAQ (reference sequence). CDR3 length: 15 amino acids. CDR3 sequence (DNA): TGTGCCAGCAGCCGCCTTCGGCTTAGCTCCTACGAGCAGTACTTC. This codes for CASSRLRLSSYEQYF.